These 2 T cell receptor beta chains share one sample of origin, sequenced in a study of cytomegalovirus exposure and HLA in healthy donors. With 60 Vbeta and 13 Jbeta primers, the PCR was carried out. Profiling relied on immunoSEQ multiplex PCR, and the TCRdb table lists in-frame clones only, not all of them. Of under 200,000 clones detected, about 81% appear once; the ten largest clones hold approximately 2%. The material sequenced was PBMCs. These receptors were obtained from a woman younger than 35 in good health and CMV-seronegative.

This clone was detected once. This chain joins TRBV5-1 and TRBJ2-2; tentatively, D is TRBD1 (6 bases). This CDR3 has 14 amino acids. Looked up from germline, CDR1 is SGHRS and CDR2 is YFSETQ. V lost 6 bases and J 3 bases, leaving 12 bases between the germline ends. CDR3 residues: CASNRVGYTGELFF. The CDR3 region has the DNA TGCGCCAGCAACAGGGTGGGATACACCGGGGAGCTGTTTTTT.

The sample holds one count of this clone. The chain links TRBV2 to TRBJ2-1; D is uncertain. The CDR3 length is 14 residues. Trimming took 4 bases from V and 15 from J, leaving 22 bases between them. Germline V gene sequence: CDR1 SNHLY, CDR2 FYNNEI. The CDR3 sequence: CASSVTSYSPLRFF. In nucleotides, the CDR3 is TGTGCCAGCAGTGTAACTTCTTATTCCCCATTGCGGTTCTTC.